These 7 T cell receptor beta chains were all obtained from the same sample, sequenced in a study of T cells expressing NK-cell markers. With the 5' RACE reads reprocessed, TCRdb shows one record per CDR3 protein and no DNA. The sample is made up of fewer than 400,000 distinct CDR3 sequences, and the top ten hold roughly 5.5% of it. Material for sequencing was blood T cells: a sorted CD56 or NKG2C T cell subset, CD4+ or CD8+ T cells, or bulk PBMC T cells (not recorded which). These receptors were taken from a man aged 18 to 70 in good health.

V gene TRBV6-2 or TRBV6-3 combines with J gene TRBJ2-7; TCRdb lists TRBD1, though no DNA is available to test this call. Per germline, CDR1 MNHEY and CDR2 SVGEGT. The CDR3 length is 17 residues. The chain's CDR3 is CASSRTTGTGSSYEQYF.

CDR3 in amino acids: CASSLAGANNEQFF. The chain uses TRBV7-9 and TRBJ2-1; with no DNA, the TCRdb D assignment of TRBD1 cannot be verified. The CDR3 runs 14 residues. CDR1 is SEHNR, CDR2 FQNEAQ, per germline (reference sequence).

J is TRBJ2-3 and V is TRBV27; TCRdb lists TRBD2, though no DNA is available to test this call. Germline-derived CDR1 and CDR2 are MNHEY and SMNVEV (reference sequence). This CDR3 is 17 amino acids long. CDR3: CASSPRPPSGGTDTQYF.

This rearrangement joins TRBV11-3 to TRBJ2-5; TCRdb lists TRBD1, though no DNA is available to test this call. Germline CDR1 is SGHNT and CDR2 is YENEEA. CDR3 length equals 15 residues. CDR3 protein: CASSLRGGPGETQYF. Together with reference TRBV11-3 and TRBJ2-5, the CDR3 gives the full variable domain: EAGVVQSPRYKIIEKKQPVAFWCNPISGHNTLYWYLQNLGQGPELLIRYENEEAVDDSQLPKDRFSAERLKGVDSTLKIQPAELGDSAVYLCASSLRGGPGETQYFGPGTRLLVL.

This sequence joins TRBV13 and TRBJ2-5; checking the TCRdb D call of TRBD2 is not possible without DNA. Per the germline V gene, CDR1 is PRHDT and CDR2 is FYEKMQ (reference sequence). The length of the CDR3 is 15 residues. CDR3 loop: CASSLGTSEQETQYF.

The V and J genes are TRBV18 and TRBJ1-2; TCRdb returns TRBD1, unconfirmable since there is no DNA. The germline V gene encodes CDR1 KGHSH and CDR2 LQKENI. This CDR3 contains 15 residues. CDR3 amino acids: CASSPRVQGANGYTF.

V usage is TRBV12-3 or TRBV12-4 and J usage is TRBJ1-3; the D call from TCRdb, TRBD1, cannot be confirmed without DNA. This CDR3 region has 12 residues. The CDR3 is CATGANGNTIYF.